The T cell receptor beta chain under discussion was sequenced for a study of CD8+CD57+ T cells in acquired aplastic anemia. The wider study: Sorted CD4+ and CD8+ cells yielded DNA averaging around 3.2 ug. CD4+ reads averaged about 10 million in healthy donors.

For this clonotype: One end of the junction is discordant with germline, which a read error may explain.

It was genomic DNA that served as the template for profiling TCR beta VDJ and CDR3. One entry per CDR3 protein, called by TCRdb with MiXCR from the reads. The repertoire holds roughly 40,000 distinct CDR3 sequences, with 65% to 70% as singletons. The CDR3 covers 14 residues. The J gene is TRBJ1-1, the V gene TRBV12-3 or TRBV12-4, with D possibly matching TRBD1 (6 bases). Material: sorted CD4+, CD8+, or CD8+CD57+ T cells (not recorded which) from PBMCs. This sequence originates from a human donor in good health, serving as a control. DNA of the CDR3: TGTGCCAGCACTTTAACAGGGACGGGAACTGAAGCTTTCTTT. Residues: CASTLTGTGTEAFF.